Listed below are T cell receptor beta chains from one sample, sequenced in a study of T cell repertoires in aging, cancer and after chemotherapy. TCRdb independently ran MiXCR on the multiplex PCR reads; one entry per CDR3 protein. The table lists 8,700 or so distinct CDR3 sequences, roughly a quarter of them singletons, with roughly 2.6% in the top ten. The sequenced sample consisted of blood. These receptors all stem from a human donor in good health. Both conserved end residues are part of each CDR3. Each record gives: D gene, clone size, V gene, J gene, CDR3 protein, CDR3 DNA. The D gene is left open where the match is weak. A row's size may be missing; if present it is once, few, many or a size class.

D: .
size: medium-sized
V: TRBV30
J: TRBJ1-2
CDR3: CAWGRDHGYTF
DNA: TGTGCCTGGGGAAGGGACCATGGCTACACCTTC

D: TRBD1
size: medium-sized
V: TRBV29-1
J: TRBJ2-2
CDR3: CSVGRTGNLNTGELFF
DNA: TGCAGCGTTGGAAGGACAGGGAACCTGAACACCGGGGAGCTGTTTTTT

D: .
size: medium-sized
V: TRBV20-1
J: TRBJ2-7
CDR3: CSARDHSDYEQYF
DNA: TGCAGTGCTAGAGACCATAGCGACTACGAGCAGTACTTC

D: .
size: .
V: TRBV27
J: TRBJ2-3
CDR3: CASSLAAGAGTQYF
DNA: TGTGCCAGCAGTTTAGCGGCGGGGGCCGGTACGCAGTATTTT

D: .
size: medium-sized
V: TRBV20-1
J: TRBJ1-2
CDR3: CSARRQGGNYGYTF
DNA: TGCAGTGCTAGACGCCAGGGAGGGAACTATGGCTACACCTTC

D: .
size: few
V: TRBV28
J: TRBJ2-7
CDR3: CASSPLRPPYEQYF
DNA: TGTGCCAGCAGTCCCCTACGGCCTCCCTACGAGCAGTACTTC

D: TRBD2
size: .
V: TRBV20-1
J: TRBJ2-1
CDR3: CSARVAGVAGEQFF
DNA: TGCAGTGCTAGAGTAGCGGGAGTTGCGGGTGAGCAGTTCTTC

D: TRBD1
size: medium-sized
V: TRBV15
J: TRBJ1-2
CDR3: CATSLDRGYGYTF
DNA: TGTGCCACCAGTCTGGACAGGGGCTATGGCTACACCTTC

D: .
size: medium-sized
V: TRBV20-1
J: TRBJ2-7
CDR3: CSARDLGGHEQYF
DNA: TGCAGTGCTAGAGATCTTGGGGGCCACGAGCAGTACTTC

D: .
size: few
V: TRBV7-2
J: TRBJ1-4
CDR3: CASSPGPATNEKLFF
DNA: TGTGCCAGCAGCCCCGGGCCAGCAACTAATGAAAAACTGTTTTTT

D: TRBD1
size: few
V: TRBV20-1
J: TRBJ1-4
CDR3: CSASPGQANEKLFF
DNA: TGCAGTGCTAGTCCGGGACAGGCCAATGAAAAACTGTTTTTT

D: TRBD2
size: few
V: TRBV7-2
J: TRBJ2-3
CDR3: CASSSSPGLVLTDTQYF
DNA: TGTGCCAGCAGCTCATCCCCGGGACTAGTGTTAACAGATACGCAGTATTTT

D: TRBD1
size: medium-sized
V: TRBV29-1
J: TRBJ2-7
CDR3: CSVRTGRSYEQYF
DNA: TGCAGCGTTAGGACAGGGCGGTCCTACGAGCAGTACTTC

D: .
size: medium-sized
V: TRBV27
J: TRBJ1-6
CDR3: CASRDLRSSPLHF
DNA: TGTGCCAGCAGGGACCTCCGAAGTTCACCCCTCCACTTT

D: .
size: few
V: TRBV12-3/TRBV12-4
J: TRBJ2-5
CDR3: CASSLDLKTQYF
DNA: TGTGCCAGCAGTTTAGATCTCAAGACCCAGTACTTC

D: .
size: few
V: TRBV4-2
J: TRBJ2-6
CDR3: CASSQDLSSGANVLTF
DNA: TGTGCCAGCAGCCAAGATTTAAGCTCTGGGGCCAACGTCCTGACTTTC

D: TRBD2
size: .
V: TRBV7-9
J: TRBJ2-1
CDR3: CASTRAGGYNEQFF
DNA: TGTGCCAGCACCAGAGCGGGAGGGTACAATGAGCAGTTCTTC

D: TRBD1
size: few
V: TRBV15
J: TRBJ2-2
CDR3: CATSRDRKNTGELFF
DNA: TGTGCCACCAGCAGGGACAGGAAGAACACCGGGGAGCTGTTTTTT

D: .
size: .
V: TRBV19
J: TRBJ2-7
CDR3: CASSLPGLIYEQYF
DNA: TGTGCCAGTAGTTTGCCGGGACTTATATACGAGCAGTACTTC

D: TRBD2
size: .
V: TRBV7-9
J: TRBJ2-1
CDR3: CASSQGGRALEQFF
DNA: TGTGCCAGCAGCCAAGGAGGGAGGGCCCTTGAGCAGTTCTTC

D: .
size: medium-sized
V: TRBV27
J: TRBJ1-2
CDR3: CASSLGGWYGYTF
DNA: TGTGCCAGCAGTTTAGGAGGGTGGTATGGCTACACCTTC

D: .
size: medium-sized
V: TRBV6-2/TRBV6-3
J: TRBJ1-2
CDR3: CASSYGWGNGYTF
DNA: TGTGCCAGCAGTTACGGCTGGGGGAATGGCTACACCTTC

D: .
size: medium-sized
V: TRBV7-2
J: TRBJ2-1
CDR3: CASSLAYHWANEQFF
DNA: TGTGCCAGCAGCTTAGCATACCACTGGGCTAATGAGCAGTTCTTC

D: .
size: medium-sized
V: TRBV20-1
J: TRBJ2-2
CDR3: CSARDPLGTGELFF
DNA: TGCAGTGCTAGAGATCCACTAGGGACCGGGGAGCTGTTTTTT

D: .
size: few
V: TRBV7-2
J: TRBJ2-7
CDR3: CASSLYPGPYEQYF
DNA: TGTGCCAGCAGCTTATATCCGGGTCCCTACGAGCAGTACTTC

D: TRBD1
size: .
V: TRBV7-9
J: TRBJ2-1
CDR3: CASSYGQGGREQFF
DNA: TGTGCCAGCAGTTACGGACAGGGGGGTCGCGAGCAGTTCTTC

D: TRBD2
size: .
V: TRBV27
J: TRBJ2-4
CDR3: CASSPIAGVAKNIQYF
DNA: TGTGCCAGCAGTCCTATAGCGGGAGTAGCCAAAAACATTCAGTACTTC

D: .
size: few
V: TRBV5-1
J: TRBJ1-2
CDR3: CASSLSGALGYGYTF
DNA: TGCGCCAGCAGCTTGTCCGGGGCGCTGGGCTATGGCTACACCTTC

D: .
size: .
V: TRBV21-1
J: TRBJ2-1
CDR3: CASPGLAGGASEQFF
DNA: TGTGCCAGCCCCGGTCTAGCGGGAGGCGCGAGTGAGCAGTTCTTC

D: TRBD1
size: medium-sized
V: TRBV30
J: TRBJ2-2
CDR3: CAWSQGAGELFF
DNA: TGTGCCTGGAGTCAGGGGGCCGGGGAGCTGTTTTTT

D: TRBD2
size: medium-sized
V: TRBV5-4
J: TRBJ2-7
CDR3: CASSQGLAATYEQYF
DNA: TGTGCCAGCAGCCAGGGACTAGCGGCTACCTACGAGCAGTACTTC

D: TRBD2
size: medium-sized
V: TRBV19
J: TRBJ2-3
CDR3: CASRTSGTSTDTQYF
DNA: TGTGCCAGCCGGACTAGCGGCACTAGCACAGATACGCAGTATTTT

D: .
size: medium-sized
V: TRBV29-1
J: TRBJ2-1
CDR3: CSVGQAPLNEQFF
DNA: TGCAGCGTTGGTCAGGCCCCACTAAATGAGCAGTTCTTC

D: .
size: few
V: TRBV6-5
J: TRBJ2-1
CDR3: CASSYSTGNEQFF
DNA: TGTGCCAGCAGTTACTCCACCGGCAATGAGCAGTTCTTC

D: TRBD2
size: medium-sized
V: TRBV29-1
J: TRBJ2-5
CDR3: CSVATSGRMETQYF
DNA: TGCAGCGTTGCGACTAGCGGGAGGATGGAGACCCAGTACTTC

D: .
size: medium-sized
V: TRBV20-1
J: TRBJ1-5
CDR3: CSAKDGNSNQPQHF
DNA: TGCAGTGCTAAGGACGGGAATAGCAATCAGCCCCAGCATTTT

D: .
size: medium-sized
V: TRBV6-5
J: TRBJ1-1
CDR3: CASRDETQHTEAFF
DNA: TGTGCCAGCAGAGACGAGACCCAGCACACTGAAGCTTTCTTT

D: .
size: .
V: TRBV7-9
J: TRBJ1-5
CDR3: CASSAGRGNQPQHF
DNA: TGTGCCAGCAGCGCCGGACGGGGCAATCAGCCCCAGCATTTT

D: .
size: few
V: TRBV20-1
J: TRBJ1-1
CDR3: CSATPQGMNTEAFF
DNA: TGCAGTGCCACTCCTCAGGGCATGAACACTGAAGCTTTCTTT

D: TRBD2
size: medium-sized
V: TRBV27
J: TRBJ2-7
CDR3: CASSPGLAGGEQYF
DNA: TGTGCCAGCAGTCCCGGACTAGCGGGAGGCGAGCAGTACTTC

D: TRBD2
size: once
V: TRBV28
J: TRBJ2-1
CDR3: CATHGTSGRKKGHNEQFF
DNA: TGTGCCACCCATGGGACTAGCGGGAGAAAAAAGGGACACAATGAGCAGTTCTTC

D: TRBD1
size: .
V: TRBV11-2
J: TRBJ1-4
CDR3: CASSLAWGDRGGATNEKLFF
DNA: TGTGCCAGCAGCTTAGCCTGGGGCGACAGGGGGGGAGCAACTAATGAAAAACTGTTTTTT

D: .
size: .
V: TRBV19
J: TRBJ1-2
CDR3: CASSIILGQAAGYTF
DNA: TGTGCCAGTAGTATAATTTTGGGGCAGGCGGCTGGCTACACCTTC

D: TRBD2
size: few
V: TRBV6-2/TRBV6-3
J: TRBJ2-1
CDR3: CASSPSRLSFSGRSYNEQFF
DNA: TGTGCCAGCAGCCCATCAAGGCTTTCGTTTAGCGGGAGATCCTACAATGAGCAGTTCTTC

D: TRBD2
size: .
V: TRBV4-2
J: TRBJ2-2
CDR3: CASSQDTSGRADTGELFF
DNA: TGTGCCAGCAGCCAAGATACTAGCGGGAGGGCCGACACCGGGGAGCTGTTTTTT

D: .
size: medium-sized
V: TRBV5-4
J: TRBJ2-3
CDR3: CASSRGVTDTQYF
DNA: TGTGCCAGCAGCCGCGGTGTCACAGATACGCAGTATTTT

D: TRBD2
size: .
V: TRBV6-4
J: TRBJ2-1
CDR3: CASSASSGSANEQFF
DNA: TGTGCCAGCAGTGCGTCTAGCGGGAGTGCCAATGAGCAGTTCTTC

D: TRBD1
size: .
V: TRBV27
J: TRBJ2-3
CDR3: CASSSPGGLRTDTQYF
DNA: TGTGCCAGCAGTTCGCCAGGGGGTTTGCGCACAGATACGCAGTATTTT

D: TRBD1
size: few
V: TRBV7-9
J: TRBJ2-2
CDR3: CASKGTGSDTGELFF
DNA: TGTGCCAGCAAAGGGACAGGGTCCGACACCGGGGAGCTGTTTTTT

D: .
size: .
V: TRBV20-1
J: TRBJ2-1
CDR3: CSATLSLGGVYNEQFF
DNA: TGCAGTGCCACCCTGTCCCTAGGTGGGGTCTACAATGAGCAGTTCTTC

D: TRBD1
size: few
V: TRBV28
J: TRBJ2-4
CDR3: CASRSDRGLRIIQYF
DNA: TGTGCCAGCAGATCAGACAGGGGGCTGAGGATCATTCAGTACTTC